A single sample gave rise to the 27 T cell receptor beta chains below, sequenced in a study of cytomegalovirus exposure and HLA in healthy donors. TCRdb's table, derived via immunoSEQ multiplex PCR, lists solely in-frame clones and lacks some. The sample lists roughly 56,000 clones; 85% to 95% were seen once. The sample consisted of PBMCs. All receptors come from a man aged 18 to 35 in good health and CMV-seronegative.

The genes are TRBV11-3 and TRBJ2-5, with 11 positions matching TRBD1. This CDR3 is 17 amino acids long. Unmatched junction bases numbered 9, after V lost 5 bases and J lost 1 base. CDR1 and CDR2 (germline): SGHNT, YENEEA. CDR3 nucleotides: TGTGCCAGCAGCCCCGGACAGGGGGCACCAACCCAAGAGACCCAGTACTTC. Its protein product is CASSPGQGAPTQETQYF.

The rearrangement joins TRBV4-3 to TRBJ2-3, with 8 positions matching TRBD1. V trimming: 3 bases; J trimming: 4 bases; junction bases outside the gene matches: 6. Germline V gene data show CDR1 as LGHNA and CDR2 as YSLEER. The CDR3 extends over 15 amino acids. CDR3 coding DNA: TGCGCCAGCAGCCATCAGGGGGCGGCTCCAGATACGCAGTATTTT. It encodes CASSHQGAAPDTQYF.

The gene calls are TRBV11-2 and TRBJ2-7; 15 bases match TRBD2. V lost 5 bases, J lost 4 bases, and 12 bases stayed unmatched. Germline CDR1 is SGHAT and CDR2 is FQNNGV. The length of the CDR3 is 18 residues. CDR3 loop: CASSPVSRTSGRAYEQYF. CDR3 nucleotide sequence: TGTGCCAGCAGCCCCGTATCCAGGACTAGCGGGAGGGCGTACGAGCAGTACTTC.

The rearrangement uses TRBV9 and TRBJ1-1; D is possibly TRBD1 (5 bases). Germline V lookup: CDR1 SGDLS, CDR2 YYNGEE. The germline V and J ends were trimmed by 4 bases and 0 bases, with 19 bases remaining between them. The CDR3 runs 17 residues. This CDR3 reads CASSPTGGVHMNTEAFF. In DNA, the CDR3 is TGTGCCAGCAGCCCTACCGGAGGGGTCCACATGAACACTGAAGCTTTCTTT.

This sequence joins TRBV18 and TRBJ2-7; no clear D gene. In germline, CDR1 is KGHSH, CDR2 LQKENI. Deletions cut 2 bases from V and 0 bases from J, with 8 bases between. This CDR3 is built from 14 residues. The CDR3 nucleotides read TGTGCCAGCTCACCAGGTGAGGACTCCTACGAGCAGTACTTC. Its protein is CASSPGEDSYEQYF.

The chain employs TRBV5-1 and TRBJ2-3; possible D gene TRBD2, 6 bases. The CDR3 spans 15 residues. The V and J ends lost 4 bases and 1 base respectively, with 13 bases between them. The germline CDR1 and CDR2 sequences are SGHRS and YFSETQ. In DNA form, the CDR3 reads TGCGCCAGCAGCACTGGGACTGGAGGCACAGATACGCAGTATTTT. It yields the protein CASSTGTGGTDTQYF.

The chain has TRBV19 and TRBJ2-5, with D tentatively TRBD2 (6 bases). This CDR3 has 12 amino acids. CDR1 is LNHDA and CDR2 is SQIVND in the germline V gene (reference sequence). V lost 6 bases and J 5 bases, leaving 10 bases between the germline ends. In DNA, the CDR3 is TGTGCCAGTAGCGGGAGAGTTGAGACCCAGTACTTC. This sequence encodes CASSGRVETQYF.

The chain is built from TRBV27 and TRBJ2-7; 7 nucleotides match TRBD2. Germline CDR1 and CDR2: MNHEY and SMNVEV (reference sequence). V dropped 7 bases and J dropped 7; count of bases not matched to a gene: 22. The CDR3 totals 17 residues. DNA for the CDR3: TGTGCCAGCATCGTAAAAAAGGTTGGGGAATTCGGGGGGGAGCAGTACTTC. Its protein is CASIVKKVGEFGGEQYF.

The chain uses TRBV18 and TRBJ2-3, with TRBD2 matching 12 bases. The CDR3 sequence is 16 residues long. CDR1 and CDR2 (germline): KGHSH, LQKENI. V was clipped by 3 bases and J by 4 bases; unmatched bases: 5. CDR3 loop: CASSPGLAGSADTQYF. In DNA, the CDR3 is TGTGCCAGCTCACCTGGACTAGCGGGATCGGCAGATACGCAGTATTTT.

This rearrangement joins TRBV25-1 to TRBJ2-1, with 9 bases fitting TRBD1. Looked up from germline, CDR1 is MGHDK and CDR2 is SYGVNS. The CDR3 covers 18 residues. The trim removed 1 base at V and 4 bases at J, leaving 11 bases unmatched. The CDR3: CASSESYPGQGIYNEQFF. Here the CDR3 DNA reads TGTGCCAGCAGTGAATCCTATCCGGGACAGGGTATTTACAATGAGCAGTTCTTC. The full variable domain, its missing parts supplied by reference TRBV25-1 and TRBJ2-1, is EADIYQTPRYLVIGTGKKITLECSQTMGHDKMYWYQQDPGMELHLIHYSYGVNSTEKGDLSSESTVSRIRTEHFPLTLESARPSHTSQYLCASSESYPGQGIYNEQFFGPGTRLTVL.

The chain uses TRBV11-2 and TRBJ2-7; 10 bases fit TRBD1. Germline V gene lookup returns CDR1 SGHAT and CDR2 FQNNGV. The junction had 6 bases not matched to a gene; V was cut back by 5 bases and J by 5 bases. The CDR3 has 14 residues. CDR3 coding DNA: TGTGCCAGCAGCCCGGACAGGGGGTCCCACGAGCAGTACTTC. Protein product: CASSPDRGSHEQYF.

This clone was counted a single time. This chain links TRBV7-2 with TRBJ2-7; 8 bases are shared with TRBD2. Trimming at V came to 0 bases and at J to 0 bases, leaving 4 bases not matched to a gene. This CDR3 region has 16 residues. Germline values: CDR1 SGHTA, CDR2 FQGNSA. The CDR3 protein is CASSLAASGPSYEQYF. For the CDR3, the DNA is TGTGCCAGCAGCTTAGCGGCTAGCGGGCCCTCCTACGAGCAGTACTTC.

The chain combines TRBV6-5 with TRBJ2-2; 7 nucleotides line up with TRBD2. The CDR3 runs to 14 residues. The J segment lost 5 bases and the V segment lost 8 bases, leaving 8 bases of the junction unmatched. The germline CDR1 and CDR2 sequences are MNHEY and SVGAGI. This CDR3 is CASRLAETTGELFF. CDR3 DNA: TGTGCCAGCCGGCTAGCGGAGACGACCGGGGAGCTGTTTTTT.

CDR3 in amino acids: CASSTIAGGYGYTF. The CDR3 nucleotides are TGTGCCAGTAGTACTATAGCGGGAGGGTATGGCTACACCTTC. The V gene is TRBV19, the J gene TRBJ1-2; D is ambiguous. Germline V gene data show CDR1 as LNHDA and CDR2 as SQIVND (reference sequence). The CDR3 extends over 14 amino acids. V lost 4 bases, J lost 5 bases, and 14 bases lay in between.

In its sample, this clone was seen once. Germline is not matched at one junction end, which may reflect a read error. V and J are TRBV6-6 and TRBJ2-7, with 9 nucleotides matching TRBD1. CDR1 MNHNY and CDR2 SVGAGI come from the germline V gene (reference sequence). This CDR3 spans 14 amino acids. CDR3 sequence: CASSTGQGLGLRHF. The CDR3 coding sequence is TGTGCCAGCAGTACGGGACAGGGACTTGGGTTAAGGCACTTC.

The chain joins TRBV7-2 to TRBJ2-2; D is unresolved. Trimming pared 5 bases from V and 8 bases from J, leaving 9 bases between. This CDR3 is 12 amino acids long. The germline gives CDR1 SGHTA, CDR2 FQGNSA. The CDR3 DNA reads as TGTGCCAGCAGCCGTACTACTGGGGAGCTGTTTTTT. This encodes CASSRTTGELFF.

V gene TRBV2 combines with J gene TRBJ2-3; 10 bases align to TRBD2. V was clipped by 8 bases and J by 3 bases; unmatched bases: 5. CDR3 size: 14 residues. Germline CDR1 SNHLY, CDR2 FYNNEI. Here the CDR3 reads CASVVSGGTDTQYF. The CDR3, as DNA: TGTGCCAGCGTCGTTAGCGGGGGGACAGATACGCAGTATTTT.

The chain recombines TRBV7-9 with TRBJ2-7; D call uncertain. The germline V and J ends were trimmed by 5 bases and 3 bases, with 5 bases remaining between them. The CDR3 loop spans 11 amino acids. CDR1 SEHNR and CDR2 FQNEAQ come from the germline V gene (reference sequence). This CDR3 is CASSPDYEQYF. The CDR3 DNA is TGTGCCAGCAGCCCAGACTACGAGCAGTACTTC.

This clone was recorded only once. A junction boundary mismatches the germline segment, possibly from a read error. The chain joins TRBV20-1 to TRBJ1-2; D possibly corresponds to TRBD1 (5 bases). This CDR3 is built from 10 residues. Germline CDR1 reads DFQATT; CDR2 reads SNEGSKA (reference sequence). The chain's CDR3 is CSATTALHLF. The CDR3 DNA follows: TGCAGTGCTACGACAGCCTTACACCTATTC.

This chain links TRBV11-2 with TRBJ1-2; 10 nucleotides align to TRBD1. Germline CDR1 and CDR2: SGHAT and FQNNGV. Trimming cost V 1 base and J 3 bases; bases outside gene matches: 8. This CDR3 is built from 17 residues. CDR3 sequence: CASSLVVGGTGDYGYTF. The DNA of the CDR3 is TGTGCCAGCAGCTTAGTTGTGGGTGGGACAGGGGACTATGGCTACACCTTC.

This chain joins TRBV28 and TRBJ1-4; 9 positions match TRBD1. Germline V gene sequence: CDR1 MDHEN, CDR2 SYDVKM. This CDR3 comprises 15 residues. V shed 6 bases, J shed 4 bases, and the junction held 6 bases outside the gene matches. CDR3 nucleotide sequence: TGTGCCAGCAGACACACAGGGGGCGTTAATGAAAAACTGTTTTTT. This sequence encodes CASRHTGGVNEKLFF.

V usage is TRBV4-2 and J usage is TRBJ2-1; 9 bases line up with TRBD2. V was clipped by 8 bases and J by 14 bases; unmatched bases: 10. Germline V gives CDR1 LGHNA, CDR2 YNFKEQ. The CDR3 runs 12 residues. In DNA, the CDR3 is TGTGCCAGCGGGGATGACGGGACTAGCAAGTTCTTC. This gives the protein CASGDDGTSKFF.

The gene calls are TRBV28 and TRBJ2-6; D is undetermined. The CDR3 loop spans 13 amino acids. Germline assignment: CDR1 MDHEN and CDR2 SYDVKM. The germline V and J ends were trimmed by 6 bases and 0 bases, with 3 bases remaining between them. DNA for the CDR3: TGTGCCAGCAGGGCCTCTGGGGCCAACGTCCTGACTTTC. Protein product: CASRASGANVLTF.

The J gene is TRBJ2-1, the V gene TRBV28; TRBD2 is a possible D gene (6 bases). Between the trimmed V and J ends, which lost 3 bases and 10 bases, there was a span of 10 bases. The CDR3 totals 12 residues. Germline CDR1 reads MDHEN; CDR2 reads SYDVKM. DNA for the CDR3: TGTGCCAGCAGTTTTAGCGGATCAGAGCAGTTCTTC. Protein: CASSFSGSEQFF.

The chain uses TRBV19 and TRBJ1-5, with D tentatively TRBD1 (6 bases). Germline-derived CDR1 and CDR2 are LNHDA and SQIVND (reference sequence). V was clipped by 5 bases and J by 5 bases, with 22 bases between them. CDR3 length: 17 amino acids. CDR3 coding DNA: TGTGCCAGTAGTGGGGGCGGGGGGCCGGCCAGGGATCAGCCCCAGCATTTT. Its translation: CASSGGGGPARDQPQHF.

The genes are TRBV5-1 and TRBJ2-1; TRBD1 matches at 8 bases. In germline, CDR1 is SGHRS, CDR2 YFSETQ. The CDR3 loop spans 15 amino acids. Losses at the gene ends were 4 bases for V and 3 bases for J; bases not matched to a gene: 6. Here the CDR3 reads CASSAGTGLYNEQFF. CDR3 nucleotides: TGCGCCAGCAGCGCCGGGACAGGCCTCTACAATGAGCAGTTCTTC.

The J gene is TRBJ1-1, the V gene TRBV27; D possibly corresponds to TRBD1 (6 bases). Germline assignment: CDR1 MNHEY and CDR2 SMNVEV (reference sequence). The V end was cut by 6 bases, the J end by 3 bases, with 14 bases between. The CDR3 spans 14 residues. The CDR3 loop reads CASSGRPGDTEAFF. CDR3 DNA: TGTGCCAGCAGCGGACGACCAGGGGACACTGAAGCTTTCTTT.